This T cell receptor beta chain came from a study of tumor and adjacent non-tumor tissue in lung cancer. Background on the study: Patients were aged about 30 to 76, some 10 men and a handful of women, stage I to III.

The library came from three nested PCR rounds adapted from ARM-PCR protocols. A single record per CDR3 protein comes from TCRdb applying MiXCR to the multiplex PCR reads. The table has about 110,000 distinct CDR3 sequences, over 70% seen once; the top ten hold about 23%. RNA was extracted from bulk tissue without any cell sorting. Notes on this clonotype: Mismatch with germline at one junction end may stem from a read error.

This CDR3 contains 13 residues. Germline V gene lookup returns CDR1 SQVTM and CDR2 ANQGSEA. The material sequenced was lung tumor tissue. The sequence came from a man between 65 and 80 years old with non-small cell lung cancer. J is TRBJ2-1 and V is TRBV29-1; the D is unclear. DNA for the CDR3: TGCAGCGTGGCCAGCAGGTTCCAAGAGACCCTGTACTTC. Translating gives CSVASRFQETLYF.